The rows below give T cell receptor beta chains drawn from one sample of a study of vaccination effects on CD4 cells after COVID-19. The protocol was immunoSEQ multiplex PCR, while the TCRdb copy is restricted to in-frame clones and leaves out a portion. This table has tens of thousands of clones, roughly 81% appearing once. The antigens for these receptors are not known. The material was CD4+ T cells from PBMCs cultured without peptide, obtained after COVID-19 vaccination. These receptors were collected from a human donor who received a COVID-19 vaccine. Each CDR3 is given with its conserved first and last residue. The order of the fields is D gene, V gene, J gene, clone size, CDR3 protein, CDR3 DNA. D genes are given only for firm matches. Clone size is not always given. Where it is, it says once, few, many or a class for expanded clones.

>TRBD2|TRBV6-5|TRBJ2-7|NA
CASSYVAGPPEQYF
TGTGCCAGCAGTTACGTAGCGGGGCCCCCCGAGCAGTACTTC
>NA|TRBV7-2|TRBJ2-1|NA
CASSLANEQFF
TGTGCCAGCAGCTTGGCCAATGAGCAGTTCTTC
>NA|TRBV18|TRBJ2-3|NA
CASSPQGRADTQYF
TGTGCCAGCTCACCCCAAGGGAGAGCAGATACGCAGTATTTT
>TRBD1|TRBV2|TRBJ1-5|NA
CASRGDSGNQPQHF
TGTGCCAGCAGGGGGGACAGCGGGAATCAGCCCCAGCATTTT
>TRBD1|TRBV28|TRBJ1-5|NA
CASTSTNRGPLFIQPQHF
TGTGCCAGCACTTCTACTAACAGGGGGCCCCTGTTTATTCAGCCCCAGCATTTT
>NA|TRBV27|TRBJ1-1|NA
CAPGGVRGTEAFF
TGTGCCCCGGGGGGAGTACGGGGTACTGAAGCTTTCTTT
>NA|TRBV28|TRBJ2-4|NA
CASSPGEYKNIQYF
TGTGCCAGCAGCCCAGGGGAATACAAAAACATTCAGTACTTC
>NA|TRBV15|TRBJ1-5|NA
CATSRDLGVAQHF
TGTGCCACCAGCAGAGATCTCGGGGTAGCCCAGCATTTT
>NA|TRBV19|TRBJ2-2|NA
CASSLWGVGQTNTGELFF
TGTGCCAGTAGCCTCTGGGGGGTGGGACAGACGAACACCGGGGAGCTGTTTTTT
>NA|TRBV6-6|TRBJ2-7|NA
CASSPRPDYEQYF
TGTGCCAGCAGTCCCCGACCCGACTACGAGCAGTACTTC
>TRBD1|TRBV5-6|TRBJ1-2|NA
CASSQRQGDGYTF
TGTGCCAGCAGCCAGAGACAGGGTGACGGCTACACCTTC
>TRBD2|TRBV29-1|TRBJ2-7|NA
CSVEDFGTSGSSYEQYF
TGCAGCGTTGAAGATTTCGGGACTAGCGGGAGTAGTTACGAGCAGTACTTC
>NA|TRBV5-5|TRBJ1-6|NA
CASSLSLNRADNSPLHF
TGTGCCAGCAGCTTGTCCCTAAACAGGGCCGATAATTCACCCCTCCACTTT
>NA|TRBV3-1/TRBV3-2|TRBJ2-4|NA
CASSQKMLGGTAKNIQYF
TGTGCCAGCAGCCAAAAGATGCTAGGAGGGACAGCCAAAAACATTCAGTACTTC
>TRBD1|TRBV19|TRBJ1-4|NA
CASSIIRQGGNEKLFF
TGTGCCAGTAGTATAATTAGACAGGGGGGAAATGAAAAACTGTTTTTT
>NA|TRBV4-3|TRBJ1-4|few
CASSQNTNEKLFF
TGCGCCAGCAGCCAAAACACTAATGAAAAACTGTTTTTT
>TRBD1|TRBV6-5|TRBJ2-7|NA
CASGDRVGNEQYF
TGTGCCAGCGGAGACAGGGTCGGAAACGAGCAGTACTTC
>NA|TRBV19|TRBJ1-2|NA
CASSTGKGRYGYTF
TGTGCCAGTAGTACAGGGAAGGGGCGCTATGGCTACACCTTC
>NA|TRBV5-1|TRBJ2-4|NA
CASSLAGSNIQYF
TGCGCCAGCAGCCTCGCGGGGTCAAACATTCAGTACTTC
>TRBD1|TRBV4-1|TRBJ1-1|NA
CASRFGRTGDLNTEAFF
TGCGCCAGCAGGTTTGGACGAACAGGGGACTTGAACACTGAAGCTTTCTTT
>TRBD1|TRBV6-4|TRBJ1-1|NA
CASSDKGQGMMIAFF
TGTGCCAGCAGTGACAAGGGACAGGGGATGATGATTGCTTTCTTT
>NA|TRBV5-5|TRBJ1-2|NA
CASSLEALMGGYTF
TGTGCCAGCAGCTTGGAGGCCCTAATGGGTGGCTACACCTTC
>NA|TRBV11-2|TRBJ1-6|NA
CASSFQGARNSPLHF
TGTGCCAGCAGCTTTCAAGGGGCGCGAAATTCACCCCTCCACTTT
>TRBD1|TRBV29-1|TRBJ1-3|NA
CSVEEKGTGRGNTIYF
TGCAGCGTTGAAGAGAAGGGGACAGGGAGAGGAAACACCATATATTTT
>NA|TRBV5-8|TRBJ1-5|NA
CASSLEIPGHPQHF
TGTGCCAGCAGCTTGGAAATCCCAGGCCACCCCCAGCATTTT
>TRBD1|TRBV28|TRBJ1-2|once
CASSATGYLNYGYTF
TGTGCCAGCAGTGCGACAGGGTACCTTAACTATGGCTACACCTTC
>NA|TRBV6-5|TRBJ1-1|NA
CASRLRGTEAFF
TGTGCCAGCAGGCTGAGGGGGACTGAAGCTTTCTTT
>NA|TRBV4-3|TRBJ1-2|NA
CASSPELGVPNYGYTF
TGCGCCAGCAGCCCAGAGTTGGGGGTTCCTAACTATGGCTACACCTTC
>TRBD2|TRBV30|TRBJ2-1|NA
CASGGASGSSYNEQFF
TGTGCCTCGGGGGGGGCTAGCGGGAGTTCCTACAATGAGCAGTTCTTC
>NA|TRBV9|TRBJ1-1|NA
CASSVAPRDTEAFF
TGTGCCAGCAGCGTAGCTCCGAGGGACACTGAAGCTTTCTTT
>NA|TRBV4-3|TRBJ1-1|few
CASSQRLGVGTEAFF
TGCGCCAGCAGCCAGCGCCTGGGGGTCGGGACTGAAGCTTTCTTT
>NA|TRBV19|TRBJ1-4|NA
CASSIEGLGEKLFF
TGTGCCAGTAGTATCGAAGGACTCGGAGAAAAACTGTTTTTT
>NA|TRBV20-1|TRBJ2-3|NA
CSASVQRPSTDTQYF
TGCAGTGCTAGTGTGCAGCGCCCTAGCACAGATACGCAGTATTTT
>NA|TRBV7-9|TRBJ1-1|NA
CASSRSGRTEAFF
TGTGCCAGCAGCCGTTCAGGGAGGACTGAAGCTTTCTTT
>TRBD2|TRBV5-1|TRBJ2-5|NA
CASSLTGGETQYF
TGCGCCAGCAGCTTGACGGGGGGAGAGACCCAGTACTTC
>NA|TRBV7-9|TRBJ2-1|NA
CASSWAPGQRTMSGQFF
TGTGCCAGCAGCTGGGCCCCGGGTCAACGTACAATGAGTGGGCAGTTCTTC